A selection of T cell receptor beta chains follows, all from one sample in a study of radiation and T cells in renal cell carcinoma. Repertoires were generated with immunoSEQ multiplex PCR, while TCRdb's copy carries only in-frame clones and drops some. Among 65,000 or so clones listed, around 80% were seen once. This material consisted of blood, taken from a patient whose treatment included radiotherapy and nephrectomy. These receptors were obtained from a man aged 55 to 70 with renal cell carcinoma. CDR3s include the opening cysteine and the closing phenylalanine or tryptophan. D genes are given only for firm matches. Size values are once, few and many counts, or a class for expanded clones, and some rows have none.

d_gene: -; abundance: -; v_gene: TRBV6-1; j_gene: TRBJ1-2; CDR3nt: TGTGCCAGCAGTGAACAGGAGTTCATAGGCGGCTACACCTTC; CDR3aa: CASSEQEFIGGYTF
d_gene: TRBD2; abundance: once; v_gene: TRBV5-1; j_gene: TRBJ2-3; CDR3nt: TGCGCCAGCAGCCCAAGGACTAGCGGGAGGACAGATACGCAGTATTTT; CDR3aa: CASSPRTSGRTDTQYF
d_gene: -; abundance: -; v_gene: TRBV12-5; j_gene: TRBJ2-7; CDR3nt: TGTGCTAGTGGCTTAGCGGAACCTTACGAGCAGTACTTC; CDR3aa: CASGLAEPYEQYF
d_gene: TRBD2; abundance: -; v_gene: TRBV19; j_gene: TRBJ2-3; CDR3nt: TGTGCCAGTAGTATAGAGAAGGCGGGACTAGCTCTAGATACGCAGTATTTT; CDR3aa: CASSIEKAGLALDTQYF
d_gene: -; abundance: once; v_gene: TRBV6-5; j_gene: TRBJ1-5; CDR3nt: TGTGCCAGCGCCGGGGGGCCCATGAATCAGCCCCAGCATTTT; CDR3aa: CASAGGPMNQPQHF
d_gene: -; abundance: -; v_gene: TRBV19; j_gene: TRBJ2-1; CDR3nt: TGTGCCAGTAGTGCCAGGGTCGGAGGGCCCAATGAGCAGTTCTTC; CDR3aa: CASSARVGGPNEQFF
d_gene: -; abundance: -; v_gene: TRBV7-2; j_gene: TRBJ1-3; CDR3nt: TGTGCCAGCAGCTTAGTAGTAGTACAGGGCGGTGGAAACACCATATATTTT; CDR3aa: CASSLVVVQGGGNTIYF
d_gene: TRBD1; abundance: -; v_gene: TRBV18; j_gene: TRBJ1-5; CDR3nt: TGTGCCAGCTCAATACAGGGGGGTTTGAGCAATCAGCCCCAGCATTTT; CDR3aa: CASSIQGGLSNQPQHF
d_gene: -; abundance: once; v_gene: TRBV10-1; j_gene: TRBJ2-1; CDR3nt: TGCGCCAGCAGTGAGGGGCCTCTGAGAAATGAGCAGTTCTTC; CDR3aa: CASSEGPLRNEQFF
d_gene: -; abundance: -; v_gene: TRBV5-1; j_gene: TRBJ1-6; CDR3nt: TGCGCCAGCAGCTTGGTGTGGCAGCCAAATTCACCCCTCCACTTT; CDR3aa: CASSLVWQPNSPLHF
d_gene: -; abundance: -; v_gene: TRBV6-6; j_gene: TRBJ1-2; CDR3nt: TGTGCCAGCAGTTTGAGCCATTCGGACTATGGCTACACCTTC; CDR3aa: CASSLSHSDYGYTF
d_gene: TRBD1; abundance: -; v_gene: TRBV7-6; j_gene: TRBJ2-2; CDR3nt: TGTGCCAGCAGCTTGGGGGACAGGGCGGCCGGGGAGCTGTTTTTT; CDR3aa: CASSLGDRAAGELFF
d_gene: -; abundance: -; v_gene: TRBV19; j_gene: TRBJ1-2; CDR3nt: TGTGCCAGTAGCGGGAAGGCCGATATACCTCTCCTAGCTAACTATGGCTACACCTTC; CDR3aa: CASSGKADIPLLANYGYTF
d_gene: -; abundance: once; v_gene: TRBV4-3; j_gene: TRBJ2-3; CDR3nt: TGCGCCAGCAGCCAAGATCTAAGTCGCGCTAGCACAGATACGCAGTATTTT; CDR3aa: CASSQDLSRASTDTQYF
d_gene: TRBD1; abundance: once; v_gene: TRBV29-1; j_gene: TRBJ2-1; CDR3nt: TGCAGCGTTGAGGACAGGGGCCCGTTCTTATACAATGAGCAGTTCTTC; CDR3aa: CSVEDRGPFLYNEQFF
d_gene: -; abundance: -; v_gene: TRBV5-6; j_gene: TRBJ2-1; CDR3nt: TGTGCCAGCAGCCATGCCCGAAAGAACGCCCTTAGGAATGAGCAGTTCTTC; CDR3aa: CASSHARKNALRNEQFF
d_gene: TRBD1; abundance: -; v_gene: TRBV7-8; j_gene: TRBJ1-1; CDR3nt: TGTGCCAGCAGCTTAAGCAGGGGGGAGACTGAAGCTTTCTTT; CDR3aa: CASSLSRGETEAFF
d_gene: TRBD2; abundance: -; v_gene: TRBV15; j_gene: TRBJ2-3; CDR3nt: TGTGCCACCAGGGGGGGACTAGCTCCAGATACGCAGTATTTT; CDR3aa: CATRGGLAPDTQYF
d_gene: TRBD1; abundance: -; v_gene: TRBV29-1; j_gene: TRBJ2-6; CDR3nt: TGCAGCGTTCAAAGACAGGGGGTTTACTCTGGGGCCAACGTCCTGACTTTC; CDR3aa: CSVQRQGVYSGANVLTF
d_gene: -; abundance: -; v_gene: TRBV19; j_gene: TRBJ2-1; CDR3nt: TGTGCCAGTAGTCGTGCGGGACAGCGCTCCTACAATGAGCAGTTCTTC; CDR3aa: CASSRAGQRSYNEQFF
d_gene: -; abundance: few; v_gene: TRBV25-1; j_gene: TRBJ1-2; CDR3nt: TGTGCCAGCAGTGGCAATTCCTATGGCTACACCTTC; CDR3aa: CASSGNSYGYTF
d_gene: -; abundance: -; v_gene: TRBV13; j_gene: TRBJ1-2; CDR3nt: TGTGCCAGCAGCACGAGAGGGGGGAGCGCTGGCTACACCTTC; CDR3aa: CASSTRGGSAGYTF
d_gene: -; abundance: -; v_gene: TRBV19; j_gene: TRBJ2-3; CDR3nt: TGTGCCAGTAGTAGGGACCGAGTTTCGCCAGATACGCAGTATTTT; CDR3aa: CASSRDRVSPDTQYF
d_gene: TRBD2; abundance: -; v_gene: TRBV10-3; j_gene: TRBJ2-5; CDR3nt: TGTGCCACCCGGACTAGCGGGAGGGGGGAGACCCAGTACTTC; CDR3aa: CATRTSGRGETQYF
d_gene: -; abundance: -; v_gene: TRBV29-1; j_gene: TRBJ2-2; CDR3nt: TGCAGCGGGGGCTTCACCGGGGAGCTGTTTTTT; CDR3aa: CSGGFTGELFF
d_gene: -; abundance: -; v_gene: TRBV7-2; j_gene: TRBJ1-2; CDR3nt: TGTGCCAGCAGCTTAGTGGAGGGAACTAACTATGGCTACACCTTC; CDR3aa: CASSLVEGTNYGYTF
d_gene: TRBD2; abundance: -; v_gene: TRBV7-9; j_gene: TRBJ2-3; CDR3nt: TGTGCCAGCAGCCCAATAGCGGGGAGTACAGATACGCAGTATTTT; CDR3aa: CASSPIAGSTDTQYF
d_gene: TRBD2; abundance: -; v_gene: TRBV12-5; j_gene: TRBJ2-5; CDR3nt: TGTGCTAGTGGTTCTTCAGCGGGGGGCCCACAAGAGACCCAGTACTTC; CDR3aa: CASGSSAGGPQETQYF
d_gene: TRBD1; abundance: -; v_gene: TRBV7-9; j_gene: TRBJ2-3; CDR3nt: TGTGCCGAACAACCGGGACAGAACACAGATACGCAGTATTTT; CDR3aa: CAEQPGQNTDTQYF
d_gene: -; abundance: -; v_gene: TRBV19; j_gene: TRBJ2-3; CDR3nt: TGTGCCAGTAGTTACCAGGGTTCCCTAGGATTTGGTAGCACAGATACGCAGTATTTT; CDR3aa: CASSYQGSLGFGSTDTQYF
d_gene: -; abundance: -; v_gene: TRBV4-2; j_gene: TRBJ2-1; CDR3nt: TGTGCCAGCAGCTCAGACGGGAGTCCGTTCTTC; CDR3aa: CASSSDGSPFF
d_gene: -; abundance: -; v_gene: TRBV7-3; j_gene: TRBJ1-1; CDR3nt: TGTGCCAGCAGCTTAACGTTAACGGGGGCAGCTTTCTTT; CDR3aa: CASSLTLTGAAFF
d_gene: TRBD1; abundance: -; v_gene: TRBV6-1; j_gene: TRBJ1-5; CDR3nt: TGTGCCAGCAGTGATCAGGGCAGGGGGAGGTTTCAGCCCCAGCATTTT; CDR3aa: CASSDQGRGRFQPQHF
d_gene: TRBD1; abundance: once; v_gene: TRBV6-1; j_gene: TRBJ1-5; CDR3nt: TGTGCCAGCAATGGAGGGGGCCCTAGCAATCAGCCCCAGCATTTT; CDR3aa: CASNGGGPSNQPQHF
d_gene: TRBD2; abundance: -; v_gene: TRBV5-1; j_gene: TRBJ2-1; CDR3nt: TGCGCCAGCAGCTTGGCCCTAGCGGGAGTGGGTGAGCAGTTCTTC; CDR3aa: CASSLALAGVGEQFF
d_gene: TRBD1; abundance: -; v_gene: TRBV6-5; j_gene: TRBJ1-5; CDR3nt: TGTGCCAGCAGTCAGGGGGTTGGAAATCAGCCCCAGCATTTT; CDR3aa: CASSQGVGNQPQHF
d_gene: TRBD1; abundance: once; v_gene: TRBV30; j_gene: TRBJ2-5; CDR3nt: TGTGCCTGGGCGACAGGGCTTCAAGAGACCCAGTACTTC; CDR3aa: CAWATGLQETQYF
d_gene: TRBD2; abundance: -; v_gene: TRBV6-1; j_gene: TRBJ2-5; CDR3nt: TGTGCCAGCAGTGATCCCGGGAGGGCCGAGACCCAGTACTTC; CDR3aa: CASSDPGRAETQYF
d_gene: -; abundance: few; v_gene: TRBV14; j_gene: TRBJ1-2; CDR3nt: TGTGCCAGCAGCCAAGATCTAGCAGGGGACTATGGCTACACCTTC; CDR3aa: CASSQDLAGDYGYTF
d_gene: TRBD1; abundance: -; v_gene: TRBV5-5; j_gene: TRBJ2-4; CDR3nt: TGTGCCAGCAGCCCCGGGACAGGGAGGGCCAAAAACATTCAGTACTTC; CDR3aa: CASSPGTGRAKNIQYF
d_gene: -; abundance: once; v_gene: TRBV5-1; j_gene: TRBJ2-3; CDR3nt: TGCGCCAGCAGCTTGGCGGCGGATTCGAGCACAGATACGCAGTATTTT; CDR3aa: CASSLAADSSTDTQYF
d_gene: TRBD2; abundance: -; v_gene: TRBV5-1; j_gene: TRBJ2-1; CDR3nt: TGCGCCAGCATTCTAGCGGGAGGGCCAGAGTTCCGCGGTGAGCAGTTCTTC; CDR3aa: CASILAGGPEFRGEQFF
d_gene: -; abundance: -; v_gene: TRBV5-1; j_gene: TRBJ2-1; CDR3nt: TGCGCCAGCAGCTTGGTTCGGAATGAGCAGTTCTTC; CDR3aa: CASSLVRNEQFF
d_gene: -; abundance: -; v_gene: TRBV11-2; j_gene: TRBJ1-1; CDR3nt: TGTGCCAGCAGCTTAGAACAGGGCACTGAAGCTTTCTTT; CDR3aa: CASSLEQGTEAFF
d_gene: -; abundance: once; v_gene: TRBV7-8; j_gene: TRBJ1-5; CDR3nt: TGTGCCACCAACCCGGGGGGGCGGGCTAATCAGCCCCAGCATTTT; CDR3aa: CATNPGGRANQPQHF
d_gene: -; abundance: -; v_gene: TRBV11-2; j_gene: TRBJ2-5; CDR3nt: TGTGCCAGCAGCTTTAACGGCCAAGAGACCCAGTACTTC; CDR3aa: CASSFNGQETQYF
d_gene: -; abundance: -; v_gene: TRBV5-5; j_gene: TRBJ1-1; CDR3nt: TGTGCCAGCATCCCCCCACAGGAGAACACTGAAGCTTTCTTT; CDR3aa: CASIPPQENTEAFF
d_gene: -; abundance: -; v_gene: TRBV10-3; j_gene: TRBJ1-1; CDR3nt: TGTGCCATCACCCCCGGGGGGGGTTGGCGGGGCACTGAAGCTTTCTTT; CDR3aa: CAITPGGGWRGTEAFF